The source of this TCR beta chain is a study of early T cells in non-severe SARS-CoV-2 infection. TCRdb re-called the 5' RACE reads through MiXCR, storing one row per CDR3 protein. This sample has under 70,000 distinct CDR3 sequences, with approximately 15% found just once. This clonotype was counted a few times. The receptor's source is an adult who was a healthcare worker with PCR-confirmed SARS-CoV-2 infection or an uninfected control (not recorded which). Sample: whole blood, taken at baseline.

The CDR3 region has the DNA TGTGCCAGCAGTTACTCGACAGGGAGGGCTTTCTTT. This encodes CASSYSTGRAFF. The chain employs TRBV6-2 or TRBV6-3 and TRBJ1-1; 7 nucleotides match TRBD1. The junction had 3 bases not matched to a gene; V was cut back by 0 bases and J by 11 bases. The CDR3 is 12 amino acids. Germline CDR1 MNHEY, CDR2 SVGEGT.